There are a few counts of the clone carrying this T cell receptor beta chain. A much larger clonotype is one base distant, so this may be a read error. The germline CDR1 and CDR2 sequences are MNHEY and SMNVEV (reference sequence). The V and J ends lost 6 bases and 1 base, in that order; junction bases with no gene match: 5. The CDR3 is 14 amino acids. Alongside a J-beta primer mix, a sample-barcoded 5' primer served in a second PCR lasting about 7 to 11 cycles. Each CDR3 protein is one row after TCRdb ran MiXCR on the 5' RACE reads. Among 1.4 million or so distinct CDR3 sequences listed, 35% to 45% were seen once. This sample was included in a study of blood T cells in healthy people across ages.

This chain uses TRBV27 with TRBJ2-7, with 8 bases that match TRBD1. The specimen sequenced was blood. The TCR was taken from a woman younger than 30 in good health. CDR3 coding DNA: TGTGCCAGCAGCATAGACAGGGGATCCTACGAGCAGTACTTC. It translates to CASSIDRGSYEQYF.